The TCR beta chain under discussion was sequenced for a study of early T cells in non-severe SARS-CoV-2 infection. The V gene's germline CDR1 is SEHNR and CDR2 FQNEAQ (reference sequence). V lost 6 bases and J lost 8, with 11 bases in between. CDR3 length: 12 amino acids. Attachment of unique molecular identifiers to individual cDNA molecules was performed. TCRdb re-called the 5' RACE reads with MiXCR, one entry per CDR3 protein. The table has fewer than 90,000 distinct CDR3 sequences, roughly 13% seen once; the top ten hold approximately 10%. This clonotype has more than one count but fewer than ten. Its cognate antigen is unknown. Study results and caveats: Matching with VDJdb favored anti-spike CD8 responses (missing private and CD4 specificities).

This rearrangement joins TRBV7-9 to TRBJ2-1; D call uncertain. This sequence originates from an adult who was a healthcare worker with PCR-confirmed SARS-CoV-2 infection or an uninfected control (not recorded which). The specimen sequenced was whole blood. Here the CDR3 reads CASSRDLDEQFF. CDR3 nucleotides: TGTGCCAGCAGTCGAGATTTGGATGAGCAGTTCTTC.